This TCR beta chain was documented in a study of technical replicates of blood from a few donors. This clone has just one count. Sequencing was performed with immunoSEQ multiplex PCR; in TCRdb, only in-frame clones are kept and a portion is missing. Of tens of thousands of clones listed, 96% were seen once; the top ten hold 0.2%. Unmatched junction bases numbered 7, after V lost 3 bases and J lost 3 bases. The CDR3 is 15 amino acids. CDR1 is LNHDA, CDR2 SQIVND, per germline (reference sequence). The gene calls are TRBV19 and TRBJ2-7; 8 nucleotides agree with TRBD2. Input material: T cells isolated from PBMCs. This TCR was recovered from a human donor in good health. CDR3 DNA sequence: TGTGCCAGTAGTATGTTTAGCGGGATGGTCTACGAGCAGTACTTC. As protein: CASSMFSGMVYEQYF.